This T cell receptor beta chain was captured by sequencing in a study of T cell changes during pregnancy in multiple sclerosis. This clone was seen a single time. Repertoires were generated with immunoSEQ multiplex PCR, while TCRdb's copy carries only in-frame clones and drops some. Among about 55,000 clones listed, less than 95% were seen once. This clonotype was sampled from a female donor with multiple sclerosis, enrolled in a pregnancy study. Specimen: CD8+ T cells from peripheral blood mononuclear cells, collected after pregnancy.

This chain's CDR3 is CASSLGTGYPYEQYF. The DNA for the CDR3 is TGTGCCAGCAGTTTAGGGACAGGGTACCCCTACGAGCAGTACTTC. The rearrangement joins TRBV27 to TRBJ2-7; 9 bases agree with TRBD1. The CDR3 has 15 residues. V lost 2 bases, J lost 2 bases, and 4 bases stayed unmatched. The V gene's germline CDR1 is MNHEY and CDR2 SMNVEV (reference sequence).